The 6 T cell receptor beta chains in this list originate from one sample, sequenced in a study of cytomegalovirus exposure and HLA in healthy donors. Primers for the PCR totalled 60 Vbeta and 13 Jbeta. Clones were read by immunoSEQ multiplex PCR, and TCRdb kept only the in-frame ones, dropping some. Among about 160,000 clones, around four fifths were seen once, and the ten largest hold 0.95% to 1.5%. Material for sequencing was PBMCs. These receptors were obtained from a woman between 45 and 65 years old in good health and CMV-seronegative.

The chain recombines TRBV28 with TRBJ2-7, with TRBD1 matching 9 bases. With V trimmed by 6 bases and J by 5 bases, 17 bases remained unmatched. This CDR3 has 17 residues. Germline values: CDR1 MDHEN, CDR2 SYDVKM. CDR3 sequence: CASRSGQGSWLRNEQYF. In DNA form, the CDR3 reads TGTGCCAGCAGATCGGGACAGGGAAGCTGGTTGCGGAACGAGCAGTACTTC.

The chain couples TRBV6-1 to TRBJ1-2; D is possibly TRBD1 (5 bases). Germline values: CDR1 MNHNS, CDR2 SASEGT. With 7 bases removed from V and 4 bases from J, the gap between germline ends came to 16 bases. CDR3 length equals 14 residues. DNA of the CDR3: TGTGCCAGCACCCCACAGATTGGGGCCTATGGCTACACCTTC. It encodes CASTPQIGAYGYTF.

This clone was detected many times. This chain connects TRBV5-6 to TRBJ2-7; maybe TRBD2 (5 bases). This CDR3 comprises 13 residues. V was clipped by 5 bases and J by 6 bases, with 15 bases between them. Germline loops: CDR1 SGHDT, CDR2 YYEEEE. In DNA form, the CDR3 reads TGTGCCAGCAGGAGAACTATGGGGAGCGAGCAGTACTTC. Its protein is CASRRTMGSEQYF.

The chain is built from TRBV11-2 and TRBJ2-5; the match to TRBD2 covers 8 bases. CDR3 length: 15 residues. V shed 4 bases and J 7 bases; nucleotides not matched to a gene: 11. From germline, CDR1 is SGHAT and CDR2 FQNNGV. Here the CDR3 DNA reads TGTGCCAGCAGCTCCTTACGGGGGGGCCGGGGGACCCAGTACTTC. This codes for CASSSLRGGRGTQYF.

This clone has a handful of counts. This rearrangement joins TRBV28 to TRBJ2-1; tentatively, D is TRBD2 (6 bases). V was cut by 8 bases and J by 2 bases, with 22 bases left in between. There are 17 residues in the CDR3. Germline loops: CDR1 MDHEN, CDR2 SYDVKM. The CDR3 DNA follows: TGTGCCAGCCGGCGATGGGGGGTAGGGCGTCCCTACAATGAGCAGTTCTTC. It translates to CASRRWGVGRPYNEQFF.

CDR3 sequence (DNA): TGTGCCAGCAGTTTTAGCGGGAGAGGATACGAGCAGTACTTC. It translates to CASSFSGRGYEQYF. The V call is TRBV13, the J call TRBJ2-7, with 9 bases identical to TRBD2. Losses at the gene ends were 6 bases for V and 4 bases for J; bases not matched to a gene: 7. CDR1 is PRHDT and CDR2 is FYEKMQ in the germline V gene (reference sequence). This CDR3 contains 14 residues.